Below are 11 T cell receptor beta chains sequenced from a single sample in a study of memory CD4+ T cells and cytomegalovirus serostatus. Single viable CD3+CD4+CD8-CD45RO+ cells were sorted as the memory CD4+ T cells. The repertoire was sequenced with immunoSEQ multiplex PCR; TCRdb's copy has only in-frame clones and lacks some. The sample has 70,000 to 90,000 clones, roughly 78% seen once. Sequences were obtained from memory CD4+ T cells from blood. The source of these receptors is an adult in good health and CMV-seropositive.

This chain connects TRBV11-2 to TRBJ1-4; D unclear. The CDR3 has 14 amino acids. Trimming removed 1 base from V and 7 bases from J, with 10 bases in between. CDR1 is SGHAT, CDR2 FQNNGV, per germline. The CDR3 nucleotides read TGTGCCAGCAGCTTAGGCAGGTGGAGTGAAAAACTGTTTTTT. Encoded protein: CASSLGRWSEKLFF.

V is TRBV11-3 and J is TRBJ2-4; D unclear. This CDR3 has 13 residues. Trimming took off 3 bases at V and 7 bases at J, with 10 bases between the two ends. Germline V gives CDR1 SGHNT, CDR2 YENEEA. The DNA for the CDR3 is TGTGCCAGCAGCTTCCGCCTCGCCAACATTCAGTACTTC. Its translation is CASSFRLANIQYF.

This clone was seen just once. The gene calls are TRBV27 and TRBJ1-2; D remains ambiguous. This CDR3 is 14 amino acids long. The germline CDR1 and CDR2 sequences are MNHEY and SMNVEV (reference sequence). V was cut by 6 bases and J by 4 bases, with 15 bases left in between. This CDR3 reads CASSLYREFYGYTF. The CDR3 coding sequence is TGTGCCAGCAGCCTATACAGAGAGTTCTATGGCTACACCTTC.

This clone was observed a handful of times. This chain uses TRBV7-8 with TRBJ1-5; D may be TRBD1 (5 bases). The CDR3 is made up of 17 amino acids. The germline CDR1 and CDR2 sequences are SGHVS and FQNEAQ. V lost 3 bases to trimming and J lost 7 bases, with 22 bases between them. CDR3 sequence reads: CASSLGSLGQGRQPQHF. The CDR3 nucleotides are TGTGCCAGCAGCTTGGGATCTTTAGGGCAGGGAAGACAGCCCCAGCATTTT.

Only a few counts were recorded for this clone. The chain recombines TRBV5-6 with TRBJ2-3; maybe TRBD2 (6 bases). Germline values: CDR1 SGHDT, CDR2 YYEEEE. V lost 3 bases and J 4 bases, leaving 12 bases between the germline ends. The CDR3 spans 14 residues. The CDR3 here is CASSYVGTPDTQYF. The DNA for the CDR3 is TGTGCCAGCAGCTATGTTGGGACTCCAGATACGCAGTATTTT. Combining the CDR3 with reference TRBV5-6 and TRBJ2-3 gives the whole variable domain DAGVTQSPTHLIKTRGQQVTLRCSPKSGHDTVSWYQQALGQGPQFIFQYYEEEERQRGNFPDRFSGHQFPNYSSELNVNALLLGDSALYLCASSYVGTPDTQYFGPGTRLTVL.

The genes are TRBV14 and TRBJ1-1; no reliable D call. V gave up 4 bases and J gave up 1 base, with 10 bases separating them. The CDR3 covers 14 residues. The V gene's germline CDR1 is SGHDN and CDR2 FVKESK. The CDR3 is CASSPFLANTEAFF. CDR3 nucleotides: TGTGCCAGCAGCCCTTTCCTGGCGAACACTGAAGCTTTCTTT.

The chain joins TRBV25-1 to TRBJ1-1; the match to TRBD1 covers 7 bases. V dropped 6 bases and J dropped 1; count of bases not matched to a gene: 8. This CDR3 is built from 15 residues. Germline loops: CDR1 MGHDK, CDR2 SYGVNS. The CDR3 here is CASSRAGGSNTEAFF. In DNA form, the CDR3 reads TGTGCCAGCAGCAGGGCAGGGGGGTCGAACACTGAAGCTTTCTTT.

The chain links TRBV15 to TRBJ2-6, with D possibly matching TRBD2 (6 bases). With 3 bases removed from V and 3 bases from J, the gap between germline ends came to 12 bases. Germline V CDR1 and CDR2: LNHNV, YYDKDF (reference sequence). There are 16 residues in the CDR3. The DNA for the CDR3 is TGTGCCACCAGCAGCGGGACTCGCCTTGGGGCCAACGTCCTGACTTTC. This sequence encodes CATSSGTRLGANVLTF.

The chain employs TRBV18 and TRBJ2-7; D is undetermined. Looked up from germline, CDR1 is KGHSH and CDR2 is LQKENI. The CDR3 spans 13 residues. Trimming removed 5 bases from V and 5 bases from J, with 13 bases in between. CDR3: CASSLTGYDEQYF. CDR3 coding DNA: TGTGCCAGCTCATTGACCGGGTACGACGAGCAGTACTTC.

The gene calls are TRBV25-1 and TRBJ2-5; no definite D call. The germline V gene encodes CDR1 MGHDK and CDR2 SYGVNS. This CDR3 region has 13 residues. With 4 bases removed from V and 5 bases from J, the gap between germline ends came to 11 bases. The CDR3 region has the DNA TGTGCCAGCAGTGGACATAGCCGGGAGACCCAGTACTTC. This sequence encodes CASSGHSRETQYF.

This CDR3 is CASSPTEHSGNTIYF. The CDR3, as DNA: TGTGCCAGCAGTCCGACAGAACACTCTGGAAACACCATATATTTT. The chain has TRBV2 and TRBJ1-3, with D maybe TRBD1 (5 bases). Per germline, CDR1 SNHLY and CDR2 FYNNEI. Trimming took off 5 bases at V and 0 bases at J, with 11 bases between the two ends. This CDR3 is built from 15 residues.